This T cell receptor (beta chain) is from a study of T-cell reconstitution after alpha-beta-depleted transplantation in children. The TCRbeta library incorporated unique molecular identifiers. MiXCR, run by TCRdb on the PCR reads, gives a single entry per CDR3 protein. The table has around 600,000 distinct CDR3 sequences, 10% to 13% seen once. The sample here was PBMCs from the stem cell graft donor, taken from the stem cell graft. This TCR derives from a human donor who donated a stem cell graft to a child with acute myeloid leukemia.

The CDR3 DNA sequence: TGCAGCGGCCAGAACGCAGATACGCAGTATTTT. It is translated as CSGQNADTQYF. The rearrangement links TRBV29-1 to TRBJ2-3; no reliable D call. V gave up 7 bases and J gave up 4 bases, with 9 bases separating them. Germline V lookup: CDR1 SQVTM, CDR2 ANQGSEA. The CDR3 is made up of 11 amino acids.